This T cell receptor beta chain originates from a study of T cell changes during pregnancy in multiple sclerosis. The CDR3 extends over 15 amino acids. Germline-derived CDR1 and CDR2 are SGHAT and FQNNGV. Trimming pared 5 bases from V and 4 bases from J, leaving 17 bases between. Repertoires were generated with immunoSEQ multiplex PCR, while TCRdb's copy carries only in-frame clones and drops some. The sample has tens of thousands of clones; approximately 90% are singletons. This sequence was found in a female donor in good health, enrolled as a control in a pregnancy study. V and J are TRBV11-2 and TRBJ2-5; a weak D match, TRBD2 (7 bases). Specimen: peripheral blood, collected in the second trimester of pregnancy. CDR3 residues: CASSPRGGGLETQYF. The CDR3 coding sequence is TGTGCCAGCAGCCCGCGGGGCGGGGGCCTAGAGACCCAGTACTTC.